This T cell receptor beta chain was captured in a study of blood T cell repertoires in COVID-19. Study-level background: Sites across the United States, Italy and Spain contributed samples from acute and convalescent COVID-19. T cells, B-cell-depleted T cells, or PBMCs provided the cDNA or gDNA that served as material.

Profiled with immunoSEQ multiplex PCR; TCRdb holds only in-frame clones, not every one. This sample has 26,000 or so clones, with roughly nine tenths found just once. This clonotype originated in a human donor with active COVID-19. The donor label of this sample is uncertain. The sequencing sample was made of peripheral blood.

CDR3: CASSSSGGPYEQYF. The CDR3 coding sequence is TGTGCCAGCAGTTCATCGGGGGGGCCCTACGAGCAGTACTTC. The chain combines TRBV27 with TRBJ2-7, with 8 bases identical to TRBD2. Germline CDR1 MNHEY, CDR2 SMNVEV (reference sequence). This CDR3 spans 14 amino acids. V lost 4 bases to trimming and J lost 2 bases; unmatched junction nucleotides: 4.